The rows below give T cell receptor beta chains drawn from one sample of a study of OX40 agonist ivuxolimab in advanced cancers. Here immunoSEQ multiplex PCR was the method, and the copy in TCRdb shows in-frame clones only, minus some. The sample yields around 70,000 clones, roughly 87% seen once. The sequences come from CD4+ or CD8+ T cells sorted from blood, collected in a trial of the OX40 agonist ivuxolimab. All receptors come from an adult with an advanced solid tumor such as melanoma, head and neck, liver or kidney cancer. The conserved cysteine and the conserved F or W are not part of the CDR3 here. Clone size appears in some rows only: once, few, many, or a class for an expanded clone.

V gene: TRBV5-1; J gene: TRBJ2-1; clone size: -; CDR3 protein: ASSPLAAGGGEQF
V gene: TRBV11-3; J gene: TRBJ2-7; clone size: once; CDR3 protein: ASSLVTEAYEQY
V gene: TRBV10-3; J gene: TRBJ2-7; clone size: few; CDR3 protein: AISESATGGGTNEQY
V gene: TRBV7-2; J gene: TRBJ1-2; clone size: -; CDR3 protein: ASSPRGGRDGYT
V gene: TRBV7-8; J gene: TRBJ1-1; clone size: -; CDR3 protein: ASSSSLGMNTEAF
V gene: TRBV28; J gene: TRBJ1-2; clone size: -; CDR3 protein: ASSLNPRDGYT
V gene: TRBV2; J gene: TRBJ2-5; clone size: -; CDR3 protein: ASTGQVKGTQY
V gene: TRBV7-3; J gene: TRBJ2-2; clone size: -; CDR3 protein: ASSLMGRGQSGELF
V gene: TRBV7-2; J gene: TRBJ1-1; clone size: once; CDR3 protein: ASSHSGGDTEAF
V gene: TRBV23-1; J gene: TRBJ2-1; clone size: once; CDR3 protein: ASADGQSYEQF
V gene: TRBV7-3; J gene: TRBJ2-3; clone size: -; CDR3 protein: ASSAPPTDTQY
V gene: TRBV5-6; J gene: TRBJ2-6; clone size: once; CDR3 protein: ASSLRTVSGANVLT
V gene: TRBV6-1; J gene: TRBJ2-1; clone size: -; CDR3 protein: ASRADRGRYNEQF
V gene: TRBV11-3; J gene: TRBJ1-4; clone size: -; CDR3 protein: ASSLGGATNEKLF
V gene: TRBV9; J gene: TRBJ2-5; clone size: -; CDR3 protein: ASSKDRGQETQY
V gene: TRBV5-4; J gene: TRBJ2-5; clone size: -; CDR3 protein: ASSLVGDEETQY
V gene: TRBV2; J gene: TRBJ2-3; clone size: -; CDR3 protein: ASSVGDTQY
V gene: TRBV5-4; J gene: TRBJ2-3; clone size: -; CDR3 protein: ASSLEQGVTDTQY
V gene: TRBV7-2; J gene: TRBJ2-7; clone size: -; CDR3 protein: ASSRAHGDEQY
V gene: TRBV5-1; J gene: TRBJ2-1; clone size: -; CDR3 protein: ASSTLWGSSYNEQF
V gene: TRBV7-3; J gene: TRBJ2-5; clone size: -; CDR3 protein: ASSDTGTETQY
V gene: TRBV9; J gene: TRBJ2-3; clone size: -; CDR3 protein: ASSGSLTSTGTDTQY
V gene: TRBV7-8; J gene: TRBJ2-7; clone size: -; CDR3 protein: ASSRATVGQY
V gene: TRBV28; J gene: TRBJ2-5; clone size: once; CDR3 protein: ASSLGGGETQY
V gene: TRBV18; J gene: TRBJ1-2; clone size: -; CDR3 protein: ASSQDTILGGYT
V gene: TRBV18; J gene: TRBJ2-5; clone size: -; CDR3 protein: ASSPVNQGGETQY
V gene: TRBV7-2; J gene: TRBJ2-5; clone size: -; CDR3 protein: ASSSYSQETQY
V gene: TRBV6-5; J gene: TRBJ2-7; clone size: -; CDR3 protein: ASSYGREQY
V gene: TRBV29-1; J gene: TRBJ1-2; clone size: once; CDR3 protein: SVAGQGWYGYT
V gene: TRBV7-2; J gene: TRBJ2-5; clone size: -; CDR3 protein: ASSSRALETQY
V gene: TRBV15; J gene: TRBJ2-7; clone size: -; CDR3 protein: ATSSDYEQY
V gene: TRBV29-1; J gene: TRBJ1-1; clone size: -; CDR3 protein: SVEEEGLVRSF
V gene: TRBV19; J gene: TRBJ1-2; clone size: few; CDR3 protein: ASSPQGESRNYGYT
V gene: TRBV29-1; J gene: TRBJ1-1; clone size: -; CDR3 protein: SVEGATGTRGTEAF
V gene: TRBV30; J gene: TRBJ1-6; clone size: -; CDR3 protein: AWKTGRTLH
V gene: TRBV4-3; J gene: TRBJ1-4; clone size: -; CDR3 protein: ASSQEMPGQGRITNEKLF
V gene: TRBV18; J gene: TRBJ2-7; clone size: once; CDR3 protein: ASSPGLAGEDEQY